This T cell receptor (beta chain) was obtained from a study of blood T cell repertoires in COVID-19. For the study at large: T cells, B-cell-depleted T cells, or PBMCs supplied cDNA or gDNA.

CDR1 and CDR2 (germline): SGHAT, FQDESV (reference sequence). The CDR3 runs to 15 residues. V gave up 4 bases and J gave up 0 bases, with 12 bases separating them. Original methodology: For nucleated cells, counts were estimated from reference gene primer amplification. The table came from immunoSEQ multiplex PCR; TCRdb's copy has only in-frame clones and leaves some out. V and J calls and clone size are copied from that table; D and trimming were computed from the DNA. The table shows about 270,000 clones, with roughly 84% occurring only once. The chain links TRBV11-1 to TRBJ1-2; D call uncertain. The clonotype originates from a woman aged 18-35 years with acute or convalescent COVID-19. Input material: peripheral blood. CDR3 sequence (DNA): TGTGCCAGCAGCTCACTGCGAGGTTCTAACTATGGCTACACCTTC. Encoded protein: CASSSLRGSNYGYTF. Drawing the rest from reference TRBV11-1 and TRBJ1-2, the complete variable domain is EAEVAQSPRYKITEKSQAVAFWCDPISGHATLYWYRQILGQGPELLVQFQDESVVDDSQLPKDRFSAERLKGVDSTLKIQPAELGDSAMYLCASSSLRGSNYGYTFGSGTRLTVV.